These 14 T cell receptor beta chains came from one sample sequenced in a study of OX40 agonist ivuxolimab in advanced cancers. The data were produced by immunoSEQ multiplex PCR, yet TCRdb's version contains in-frame clones alone and is incomplete. The table lists roughly 48,000 clones, roughly 84% of them singletons, with around 9% in the top ten. The sample here was CD4+ or CD8+ T cells sorted from blood, taken in a trial of the OX40 agonist ivuxolimab. The receptors were gathered from an adult with an advanced solid tumor such as melanoma, head and neck, liver or kidney cancer.

J is TRBJ1-1 and V is TRBV19; D gene uncertain. CDR3 length: 11 amino acids. The ends were cut back, 3 bases at V and 3 bases at J, with 2 bases in the middle. CDR1 is LNHDA, CDR2 SQIVND, per germline (reference sequence). CDR3 DNA sequence: TGTGCCAGTAGTATGGACACTGAAGCTTTCTTT. This gives the protein CASSMDTEAFF.

The rearrangement joins TRBV30 to TRBJ2-5; 7 nucleotides line up with TRBD1. CDR3 size: 16 residues. Per germline, CDR1 GTSNPN and CDR2 SVGIG (reference sequence). Trimming removed 0 bases from V and 4 bases from J; junction bases left unmatched: 11. DNA for the CDR3: TGTGCCTGGAGTGTAGGTGACAGGGTTCGGGGAGAGACCCAGTACTTC. It encodes CAWSVGDRVRGETQYF.

V is TRBV6-6 and J is TRBJ2-2; maybe TRBD1 (5 bases). V lost 0 bases and J 5 bases, leaving 10 bases between the germline ends. Germline loops: CDR1 MNHNY, CDR2 SVGAGI (reference sequence). CDR3 size: 15 residues. The CDR3 coding sequence is TGTGCCAGCAGTTACTCCCCGACAGTAACCGGGGAGCTGTTTTTT. Its protein product is CASSYSPTVTGELFF.

The chain joins TRBV7-2 to TRBJ2-2; D is perhaps TRBD1 (6 bases). Germline V gene lookup returns CDR1 SGHTA and CDR2 FQGNSA. With 2 bases removed from V and 6 bases from J, the gap between germline ends came to 7 bases. The CDR3 spans 13 residues. The CDR3 region has the DNA TGTGCCAGCAGCTTACAGGGGTCCGGGGAGCTGTTTTTT. It specifies CASSLQGSGELFF.

The chain is built from TRBV28 and TRBJ2-1, with 11 bases that match TRBD2. The J segment lost 8 bases and the V segment lost 4 bases, leaving 4 bases of the junction unmatched. The CDR3 sequence is 14 residues long. Per the germline V gene, CDR1 is MDHEN and CDR2 is SYDVKM. CDR3 loop: CASSSLAGVHEQFF. CDR3 coding DNA: TGTGCCAGCAGTTCACTAGCGGGAGTGCATGAGCAGTTCTTC. The full variable domain, its missing parts supplied by reference TRBV28 and TRBJ2-1, is DVKVTQSSRYLVKRTGEKVFLECVQDMDHENMFWYRQDPGLGLRLIYFSYDVKMKEKGDIPEGYSVSREKKERFSLILESASTNQTSMYLCASSSLAGVHEQFFGPGTRLTVL.

The chain carries TRBV5-5 and TRBJ2-1, with 11 bases identical to TRBD2. Trimming removed 4 bases from V and 10 bases from J; junction bases left unmatched: 10. This CDR3 region has 15 residues. Germline CDR1 reads SGHKS; CDR2 reads YYEKEE (reference sequence). The CDR3 DNA follows: TGTGCCAGCAGCGAGGGACTAGCGGACCGGGAGGAGCAGTTCTTC. This codes for CASSEGLADREEQFF.

The J gene is TRBJ2-7, the V gene TRBV28; D might be TRBD1 or TRBD2, each matching 6 bases. The CDR3 runs 15 residues. The germline V and J ends were trimmed by 4 bases and 3 bases, with 16 bases remaining between them. Germline V gene data show CDR1 as MDHEN and CDR2 as SYDVKM. The CDR3 sequence: CASSYGGEDNYEQYF. The CDR3 DNA reads as TGTGCCAGCAGTTACGGGGGCGAAGATAACTACGAGCAGTACTTC.

The gene calls are TRBV18 and TRBJ1-5; 7 bases align to TRBD1. Germline loops: CDR1 KGHSH, CDR2 LQKENI. Unmatched junction bases numbered 7, after V lost 0 bases and J lost 2 bases. This CDR3 spans 17 amino acids. CDR3 sequence: CASSPPTTGDGNQPQHF. CDR3 coding DNA: TGTGCCAGCTCACCACCAACCACAGGGGACGGCAATCAGCCCCAGCATTTT. The variable domain in full, completed from reference TRBV18 and TRBJ1-5, reads NAGVMQNPRHLVRRRGQEARLRCSPMKGHSHVYWYRQLPEEGLKFMVYLQKENIIDESGMPKERFSAEFPKEGPSILRIQQVVRGDSAAYFCASSPPTTGDGNQPQHFGDGTRLSIL.

The rearrangement links TRBV6-1 to TRBJ2-7; D unresolved. Germline lookup yields CDR1 MNHNS and CDR2 SASEGT. This CDR3 is built from 13 residues. V lost 2 bases to trimming and J lost 2 bases, with 7 bases between them. The CDR3 DNA reads TGTGCCAGCAGTGAACCCGAAACCTACGAGCAGTACTTC. It translates to CASSEPETYEQYF.

The chain carries TRBV6-5 and TRBJ2-2; weak D call: TRBD2 (5 bases). The CDR3 covers 14 residues. Trimming cost V 2 bases and J 7 bases, with 11 bases left between them. Germline assignment: CDR1 MNHEY and CDR2 SVGAGI. CDR3 amino acids: CASSYGERDGELFF. CDR3 DNA sequence: TGTGCCAGCAGTTACGGGGAGCGTGACGGGGAGCTGTTTTTT.

The rearrangement joins TRBV19 to TRBJ2-5; 9 nucleotides line up with TRBD2. Germline assignment: CDR1 LNHDA and CDR2 SQIVND (reference sequence). V shed 1 base, J shed 3 bases, and the junction held 12 bases outside the gene matches. This CDR3 has 18 residues. CDR3 sequence: CASSIVGSGTSSKETQYF. The CDR3 DNA sequence: TGTGCCAGTAGTATAGTGGGATCCGGGACTAGCTCAAAAGAGACCCAGTACTTC.

This chain links TRBV14 with TRBJ2-3; unclear D gene. This CDR3 has 15 residues. Germline V CDR1 and CDR2: SGHDN, FVKESK. With 4 bases removed from V and 0 bases from J, the gap between germline ends came to 11 bases. CDR3 loop: CASSPPDPSTDTQYF. In nucleotides, the CDR3 is TGTGCCAGCAGCCCCCCAGACCCAAGCACAGATACGCAGTATTTT.

Here the CDR3 DNA reads TGTGCCAGCAGCCCAGGTGGAGGGTTGAGTGAAAAACTGTTTTTT. It yields the protein CASSPGGGLSEKLFF. The chain has TRBV11-2 and TRBJ1-4; no reliable D call. CDR3 length: 15 amino acids. CDR1 and CDR2 (germline): SGHAT, FQNNGV. Trimming left V 5 bases short and J 7 bases short, with 17 bases between.

J is TRBJ2-7 and V is TRBV5-6; 10 bases line up with TRBD2. CDR1 SGHDT and CDR2 YYEEEE come from the germline V gene. This CDR3 is 16 amino acids long. The J segment lost 0 bases and the V segment lost 4 bases, leaving 7 bases of the junction unmatched. CDR3 DNA sequence: TGTGCCAGCAGCCCCAAACTAGCGGGACCCTCCTACGAGCAGTACTTC. Its translation: CASSPKLAGPSYEQYF.